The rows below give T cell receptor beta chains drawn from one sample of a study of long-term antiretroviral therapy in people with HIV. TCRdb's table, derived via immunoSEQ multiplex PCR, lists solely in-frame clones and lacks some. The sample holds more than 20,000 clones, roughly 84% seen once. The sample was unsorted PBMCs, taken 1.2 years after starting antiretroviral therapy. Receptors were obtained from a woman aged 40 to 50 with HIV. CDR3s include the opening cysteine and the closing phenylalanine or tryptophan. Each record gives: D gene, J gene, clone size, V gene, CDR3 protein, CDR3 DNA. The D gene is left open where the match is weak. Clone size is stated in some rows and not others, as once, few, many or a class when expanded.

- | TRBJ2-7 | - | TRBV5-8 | CASSPYEQYF | TGTGCCAGCAGCCCCTACGAGCAGTACTTC
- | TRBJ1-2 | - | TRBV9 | CASSAEGDGRIYGYTF | TGTGCCAGCAGCGCTGAAGGGGACGGTAGGATCTATGGCTACACCTTC
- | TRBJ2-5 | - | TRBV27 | CASSKETQYF | TGTGCCAGCAGTAAAGAGACCCAGTACTTC
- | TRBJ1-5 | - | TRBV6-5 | CASSPRTYREPQHF | TGTGCCAGCAGCCCGAGGACTTACAGGGAACCCCAGCATTTT
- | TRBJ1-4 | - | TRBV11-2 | CASSLGIQGEKLFF | TGTGCCAGCAGCTTAGGGATCCAGGGTGAAAAACTGTTTTTT
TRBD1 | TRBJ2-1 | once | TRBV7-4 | CASSPSWEDRAGDEQFF | TGTGCCAGCAGCCCTAGCTGGGAGGACAGGGCGGGCGATGAGCAGTTCTTC
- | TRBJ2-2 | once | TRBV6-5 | CASSHNGELFF | TGTGCCAGCAGCCATAACGGGGAGCTGTTTTTT
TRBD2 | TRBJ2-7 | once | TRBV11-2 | CASSSWGTSGTYEQYF | TGTGCCAGCAGCTCCTGGGGGACTAGCGGGACCTACGAGCAGTACTTC
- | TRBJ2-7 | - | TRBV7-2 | CASSISGDYYEQYF | TGTGCCAGCAGCATATCAGGGGACTACTACGAGCAGTACTTC
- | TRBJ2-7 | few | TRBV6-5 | CASSFSLLGEQYF | TGTGCCAGCAGTTTCTCCCTCCTAGGGGAGCAGTACTTC
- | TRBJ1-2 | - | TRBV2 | CASSEPESRWYGYTF | TGTGCCAGCAGTGAACCCGAGTCTCGCTGGTATGGCTACACCTTC
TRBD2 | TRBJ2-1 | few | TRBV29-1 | CSVEGTSGRLYNEQFF | TGCAGCGTTGAAGGGACTAGCGGGAGATTGTACAATGAGCAGTTCTTC
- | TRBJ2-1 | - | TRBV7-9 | CASSLPLGAAIFNEQFF | TGTGCCAGCAGCTTACCCCTCGGGGCCGCAATTTTCAATGAGCAGTTCTTC
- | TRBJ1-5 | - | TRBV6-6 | CASSQVLGISNQPQHF | TGTGCCAGCAGCCAAGTCCTAGGCATTAGCAATCAGCCCCAGCATTTT
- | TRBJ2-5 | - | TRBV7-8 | CASSLVRQIQETQYF | TGTGCCAGCAGCTTAGTACGGCAGATCCAAGAGACCCAGTACTTC
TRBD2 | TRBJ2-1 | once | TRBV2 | CAKLAGGPAGNEQFF | TGTGCCAAACTAGCGGGAGGGCCCGCTGGCAATGAGCAGTTCTTC
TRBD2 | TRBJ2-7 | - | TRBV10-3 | CAISLLAGGPGEQYF | TGTGCCATCAGCCTGCTGGCGGGAGGGCCGGGGGAGCAGTACTTC
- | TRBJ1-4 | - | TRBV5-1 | CASSSGRDVWNEKLFF | TGCGCCAGCAGCTCGGGTAGGGACGTATGGAATGAAAAACTGTTTTTT
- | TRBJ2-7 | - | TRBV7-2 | CASSSDRSGRYEQYF | TGTGCCAGCAGCTCCGATCGGAGCGGGCGCTACGAGCAGTACTTC
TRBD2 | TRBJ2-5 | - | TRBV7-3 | CASSSNSGRETQYF | TGTGCCAGCAGCTCTAATAGCGGGAGGGAGACCCAGTACTTC
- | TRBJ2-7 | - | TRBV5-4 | CASSLGQDASYEQYF | TGTGCCAGCAGCTTGGGACAGGACGCCTCCTACGAGCAGTACTTC
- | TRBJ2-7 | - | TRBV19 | CASRSHGIPYEQYF | TGTGCCAGTAGATCCCACGGGATCCCATACGAGCAGTACTTC
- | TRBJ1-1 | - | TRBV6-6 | CASSFRRGNTEAFF | TGTGCCAGCAGCTTCAGGAGAGGCAACACTGAAGCTTTCTTT
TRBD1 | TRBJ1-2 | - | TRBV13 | CASSLGQGARGYTF | TGTGCCAGCAGCTTGGGACAGGGGGCCCGTGGCTACACCTTC
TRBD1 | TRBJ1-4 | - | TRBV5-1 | CASSDGQGDNGEKLFF | TGCGCCAGCAGCGACGGACAGGGAGACAACGGGGAAAAACTGTTTTTT
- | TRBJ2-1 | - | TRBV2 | CASRGNSAGNEQFF | TGTGCCAGCCGAGGTAATTCCGCCGGCAATGAGCAGTTCTTC
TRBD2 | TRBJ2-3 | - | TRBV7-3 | CASSPLAGAADTQYF | TGTGCCAGCAGCCCCTTAGCGGGAGCTGCAGATACGCAGTATTTT
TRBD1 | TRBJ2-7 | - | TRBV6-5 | CASSWDRGYEQYF | TGTGCCAGCAGTTGGGACAGGGGCTACGAGCAGTACTTC
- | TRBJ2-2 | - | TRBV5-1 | CASSNQGINTGELFF | TGCGCCAGCAGCAACCAGGGGATCAACACCGGGGAGCTGTTTTTT
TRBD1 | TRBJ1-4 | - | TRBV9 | CASSVGTGGREKLFF | TGTGCCAGCAGCGTGGGGACAGGGGGCCGTGAAAAACTGTTTTTT
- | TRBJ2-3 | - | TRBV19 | CASSIGQTDTQYF | TGTGCCAGTAGTATAGGACAGACAGATACGCAGTATTTT
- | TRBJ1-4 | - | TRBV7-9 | CASSLDGNEKLFF | TGTGCCAGCAGCTTAGATGGTAATGAAAAACTGTTTTTT
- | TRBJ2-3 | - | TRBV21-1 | CASSKRGDVSGRAVGDTQYF | TGTGCCAGCAGCAAAAGGGGGGATGTTAGCGGGAGGGCCGTGGGAGATACGCAGTATTTT